Each of the 12 T cell receptor beta chains below was sequenced from the same sample in a study of post-analysis software for immune sequencing data. Findings and caveats of the study: When patients were compared with controls, 4 or 5 TRBV segments were more frequent, TRBV5-6, TRBV5-1 and TRBV20-1 among them.

Antigen specificity for these receptors is unknown. Prepared libraries of TCR beta cDNA carried unique molecular identifiers. TCRdb re-called the PCR reads through MiXCR, storing one row per CDR3 protein. The sample holds roughly 400,000 distinct CDR3 sequences; 30% to 45% are singletons and the top ten take 6% to 9%. The sequencing sample was made of blood. The receptors come from a girl aged 2-10 years with multiple sclerosis.

A few counts support this clonotype. The rearrangement joins TRBV10-3 to TRBJ2-7, with D possibly being TRBD1 (5 bases). V lost 2 bases to trimming and J lost 4 bases, with 9 bases between them. The germline CDR1 and CDR2 sequences are ENHRY and SYGVKD. The CDR3 loop spans 13 amino acids. The CDR3 coding sequence is TGTGCCATCAGTGAGGCAGGGCGGTACGAGCAGTACTTC. Encoded protein: CAISEAGRYEQYF.

In its sample, this clonotype was seen once. The genes are TRBV5-6 and TRBJ1-5, with no clear D. This CDR3 comprises 15 residues. Trimming left V 1 base short and J 1 base short, with 9 bases between. Germline V CDR1 and CDR2: SGHDT, YYEEEE. CDR3 residues: CASSLSMRSNQPQHF. The CDR3 coding sequence is TGTGCCAGCAGCTTGAGTATGAGGAGCAATCAGCCCCAGCATTTT.

The rearrangement links TRBV9 to TRBJ2-1; D is uncertain. Germline V CDR1 and CDR2: SGDLS, YYNGEE. The CDR3 is 15 residues long. Between the trimmed V and J ends, which lost 3 bases and 1 base, there was a span of 11 bases. The CDR3 DNA sequence: TGTGCCAGCAGCGAGACATCCCGGTCCTACAATGAGCAGTTCTTC. Amino acid sequence: CASSETSRSYNEQFF.

This clonotype was observed a handful of times. The gene calls are TRBV29-1 and TRBJ2-5; D could derive from TRBD1 or TRBD2 (6 bases each). This CDR3 region has 13 residues. Germline V gene data show CDR1 as SQVTM and CDR2 as ANQGSEA. Trimming took 5 bases from V and 0 from J, leaving 10 bases between them. The CDR3 region has the DNA TGCAGCGTTCGGGGGCTGTACCAAGAGACCCAGTACTTC. Protein sequence: CSVRGLYQETQYF.

This clonotype has only a few counts. The chain employs TRBV18 and TRBJ2-7; 7 bases match TRBD1. The CDR3 has 15 residues. Germline V gene data show CDR1 as KGHSH and CDR2 as LQKENI. V dropped 4 bases and J dropped 0; count of bases not matched to a gene: 6. CDR3 nucleotides: TGTGCCAGCTCACAGCACAGGGGTTTCTCCTACGAGCAGTACTTC. Translating gives CASSQHRGFSYEQYF. Full variable domain (outside the CDR3, taken from reference TRBV18 and TRBJ2-7): NAGVMQNPRHLVRRRGQEARLRCSPMKGHSHVYWYRQLPEEGLKFMVYLQKENIIDESGMPKERFSAEFPKEGPSILRIQQVVRGDSAAYFCASSQHRGFSYEQYFGPGTRLTVT.

This chain joins TRBV4-3 and TRBJ2-1; 9 positions match TRBD2. Germline CDR1 and CDR2: LGHNA and YSLEER. The V gene end was trimmed by 0 bases and the J gene end by 10 bases; junction bases not matched to a gene: 10. The CDR3 runs 16 residues. Here the CDR3 DNA reads TGCGCCAGCAGCCAAGATGGGGTAGCGGGAGTTGGGGAGCAGTTCTTC. It yields the protein CASSQDGVAGVGEQFF.

The CDR3 reads CASSPLAGGWNEQFF. CDR3 nucleotides: TGTGCCAGCAGTCCCCTGGCGGGAGGTTGGAATGAGCAGTTCTTC. The J gene is TRBJ2-1, the V gene TRBV2; TRBD2 aligns across 8 bases. V dropped 5 bases and J dropped 7; count of bases not matched to a gene: 10. The germline V gene encodes CDR1 SNHLY and CDR2 FYNNEI. The CDR3 has 15 residues.

This clonotype came up many times. This rearrangement joins TRBV2 to TRBJ2-2, with a weak D call TRBD1 (5 bases). With 4 bases removed from V and 2 bases from J, the gap between germline ends came to 8 bases. The CDR3 totals 14 residues. Germline loops: CDR1 SNHLY, CDR2 FYNNEI. The CDR3 nucleotides are TGTGCCAGCAGTGCCAGGGCAAACACCGGGGAGCTGTTTTTT. Translation: CASSARANTGELFF.

The chain joins TRBV29-1 to TRBJ2-7, with 10 nucleotides matching TRBD1. Germline V CDR1 and CDR2: SQVTM, ANQGSEA. J gave up 0 bases and V 3 bases, and 8 bases lay outside the gene matches. The CDR3 runs to 16 residues. Here the CDR3 reads CSVDGAGTGDSYEQYF. The CDR3 DNA sequence: TGCAGCGTTGATGGCGCCGGGACAGGGGACTCCTACGAGCAGTACTTC.

The chain carries TRBV20-1 and TRBJ1-5; the D gene is possibly TRBD1 (5 bases). The CDR3 runs to 14 residues. CDR1 DFQATT and CDR2 SNEGSKA come from the germline V gene (reference sequence). The CDR3 here is CSAGRGYSNQPQHF. The CDR3 nucleotides are TGCAGCGCCGGTCGGGGGTATAGCAATCAGCCCCAGCATTTT.

This clonotype was detected a few times. V is TRBV9 and J is TRBJ2-3; the D is unclear. V gave up 4 bases and J gave up 2 bases, with 17 bases separating them. Germline V gives CDR1 SGDLS, CDR2 YYNGEE. The CDR3 loop spans 16 amino acids. In DNA, the CDR3 is TGTGCCAGCAGCCTGACTTCCATTTCACCCACAGATACGCAGTATTTT. This codes for CASSLTSISPTDTQYF.

The V gene is TRBV5-5, the J gene TRBJ2-6, with 8 bases lining up with TRBD1. Per the germline V gene, CDR1 is SGHKS and CDR2 is YYEKEE (reference sequence). V lost 6 bases to trimming and J lost 0 bases; unmatched junction nucleotides: 11. This CDR3 region has 18 residues. The CDR3 bases are TGTGCCAGCAACCACGGGACAGGCCTTTTCTCTGGGGCCAACGTCCTGACTTTC. It yields the protein CASNHGTGLFSGANVLTF.